Below, 12 T cell receptor beta chains from the same sample are listed, as sequenced in a study of OX40 agonist ivuxolimab in advanced cancers. Profiling relied on immunoSEQ multiplex PCR, and the TCRdb table lists in-frame clones only, not all of them. The table includes tens of thousands of clones, roughly 90% detected once. This specimen was CD4+ or CD8+ T cells sorted from blood, taken in a trial of the OX40 agonist ivuxolimab. Receptors were obtained from an adult with an advanced solid tumor such as melanoma, head and neck, liver or kidney cancer.

This sequence joins TRBV9 and TRBJ2-1, with 10 bases matching TRBD2. CDR1 is SGDLS, CDR2 YYNGEE, per germline. With 3 bases clipped from V and 7 bases from J, the junction kept 10 bases outside the gene matches. The CDR3 is made up of 16 amino acids. CDR3 nucleotide sequence: TGTGCCAGCAGCGGAAGTAGCGGGAGGACGTCAAATGAGCAGTTCTTC. Protein sequence: CASSGSSGRTSNEQFF. Looking up the rest from reference TRBV9 and TRBJ2-1 gives the full variable domain: DSGVTQTPKHLITATGQRVTLRCSPRSGDLSVYWYQQSLDQGLQFLIQYYNGEERAKGNILERFSAQQFPDLHSELNLSSLELGDSALYFCASSGSSGRTSNEQFFGPGTRLTVL.

The chain carries TRBV18 and TRBJ1-1; TRBD1 is a possible D gene (5 bases). CDR3 length: 13 amino acids. In germline, CDR1 is KGHSH, CDR2 LQKENI. The V gene lost 3 bases and the J gene lost 3 bases, with 8 bases spanning the gap. The CDR3 loop is CASSPQGHTEAFF. The CDR3 nucleotides read TGTGCCAGCTCACCCCAGGGACACACTGAAGCTTTCTTT. The full variable domain, with the rest looked up from reference TRBV18 and TRBJ1-1, is NAGVMQNPRHLVRRRGQEARLRCSPMKGHSHVYWYRQLPEEGLKFMVYLQKENIIDESGMPKERFSAEFPKEGPSILRIQQVVRGDSAAYFCASSPQGHTEAFFGQGTRLTVV.

The chain links TRBV28 to TRBJ1-5; 7 bases agree with TRBD1. V trimming: 4 bases; J trimming: 11 bases; junction bases outside the gene matches: 11. Germline CDR1 is MDHEN and CDR2 is SYDVKM. CDR3 length equals 14 residues. The CDR3 protein is CASSWGDRAYSQHF. The CDR3 nucleotides read TGTGCCAGCAGTTGGGGGGACAGAGCCTACTCCCAGCATTTT.

The chain is built from TRBV5-1 and TRBJ2-7, with 11 bases fitting TRBD1. V shed 4 bases, J shed 1 base, and the junction held 4 bases outside the gene matches. This CDR3 spans 15 amino acids. CDR1 is SGHRS, CDR2 YFSETQ, per germline. The CDR3 is CASSVGTGGSYEQYF. In DNA form, the CDR3 reads TGCGCCAGCAGCGTCGGGACAGGGGGGTCCTACGAGCAGTACTTC.

The chain is built from TRBV10-3 and TRBJ2-7; 7 bases agree with TRBD2. This CDR3 has 14 residues. The junction had 5 bases not matched to a gene; V was cut back by 6 bases and J by 0 bases. CDR1 is ENHRY, CDR2 SYGVKD, per germline. The CDR3 nucleotides read TGTGCCATCAGGGGAGGGACTGGCTCCTACGAGCAGTACTTC. This sequence encodes CAIRGGTGSYEQYF.

The chain carries TRBV7-2 and TRBJ2-7, with D uncertain. V was clipped by 1 base and J by 3 bases, with 7 bases between them. Germline-derived CDR1 and CDR2 are SGHTA and FQGNSA. The CDR3 spans 13 residues. The CDR3 DNA reads TGTGCCAGCAGCTTAGGAGCGATCTACGAGCAGTACTTC. It codes for CASSLGAIYEQYF.

The V and J genes are TRBV5-1 and TRBJ1-4; D not certain. This CDR3 spans 14 amino acids. Germline assignment: CDR1 SGHRS and CDR2 YFSETQ. Trimming removed 2 bases from V and 0 bases from J, with 5 bases in between. CDR3 region: CASSFSATNEKLFF. The CDR3 nucleotides read TGCGCCAGCAGCTTTTCTGCAACTAATGAAAAACTGTTTTTT.

CDR3 nucleotides: TGTGCCAGCAGTGAATGGTGGGGGACAGATACGCAGTATTTT. Protein product: CASSEWWGTDTQYF. This sequence joins TRBV6-1 and TRBJ2-3; D tentatively reads TRBD1 or TRBD2 (5 bases each). Germline CDR1 and CDR2: MNHNS and SASEGT. This CDR3 is built from 14 residues. V gave up 2 bases and J gave up 3 bases, with 9 bases separating them.

The chain combines TRBV7-6 with TRBJ1-4, with TRBD1 as a possible D gene (5 bases). This CDR3 comprises 15 residues. Germline loops: CDR1 SGHVS, CDR2 FNYEAQ. Trimming removed 1 base at V and 3 bases at J, with 9 bases between. CDR3 residues: CASSLDQGPNEKLFF. As DNA, the CDR3 is TGTGCCAGCAGCTTAGATCAGGGCCCTAATGAAAAACTGTTTTTT.

The chain employs TRBV27 and TRBJ2-3, with 8 bases identical to TRBD2. The CDR3 runs to 15 residues. V was pared by 10 bases and J by 3 bases, with 12 bases of the junction left unmatched. CDR1 is MNHEY, CDR2 SMNVEV, per germline (reference sequence). For the CDR3, the DNA is TGTGCCACCATGAGAGCGGGAGCCCGTACAGATACGCAGTATTTT. This translates into CATMRAGARTDTQYF.

J is TRBJ1-1 and V is TRBV29-1; D unresolved. The CDR3 totals 13 residues. Germline V gene sequence: CDR1 SQVTM, CDR2 ANQGSEA. With 6 bases removed from V and 1 base from J, the gap between germline ends came to 12 bases. The CDR3 spells CSVRIQPNTEAFF. The CDR3 region has the DNA TGCAGCGTCCGGATACAGCCGAACACTGAAGCTTTCTTT.

On this clone: Other DNA sequences in this sample translate to the same CDR3. The chain has TRBV7-3 and TRBJ2-1, with 13 bases that match TRBD2. Unmatched junction bases numbered 3, after V lost 3 bases and J lost 7 bases. The CDR3 is 15 amino acids. The germline V gene has CDR1 SGHTA and CDR2 FQGTGA. CDR3 residues: CASSLGLAGFNEQFF. CDR3 nucleotides: TGTGCCAGCAGCTTGGGACTAGCGGGATTTAATGAGCAGTTCTTC. The full variable domain, completed using reference TRBV7-3 and TRBJ2-1, is GAGVSQTPSNKVTEKGKYVELRCDPISGHTALYWYRQSLGQGPEFLIYFQGTGAADDSGLPNDRFFAVRPEGSVSTLKIQRTERGDSAVYLCASSLGLAGFNEQFFGPGTRLTVL.